Shown below are 29 T cell receptor beta chains from a single sample sequenced in a study of human T cells and chemical hapten exposure. As to time point: pre-sensitization, week 0. Noted treatment: therapeutic diphenylcyclopropenone sensitization with weekly scalp DPC. TCRdb ran MiXCR on the RACE reads and lists one entry per CDR3 protein. This sample has about 60,000 distinct CDR3 sequences, with around 10% found just once. This material consisted of whole blood, taken in connection with sensitization to the hapten diphenylcyclopropenone (DPC). These receptors all come from a middle-aged woman with alopecia areata. Some clones in this sample may be carry-over from other donors' samples.

This clonotype occurred a few times. The chain employs TRBV15 and TRBJ2-3; TRBD2 is a possible D gene (5 bases). There are 13 residues in the CDR3. Trimming removed 9 bases at V and 0 bases at J, with 10 bases between. The germline gives CDR1 LNHNV, CDR2 YYDKDF (reference sequence). CDR3 DNA: TGTGCCACGCGTCGCGGGAGCACAGATACGCAGTATTTT. Its protein product is CATRRGSTDTQYF.

This clonotype was counted at least ten times. V is TRBV12-3 or TRBV12-4 and J is TRBJ2-1; no reliable D call. With 1 base removed from V and 6 bases from J, the gap between germline ends came to 10 bases. This CDR3 is built from 14 residues. CDR3 sequence (DNA): TGTGCCAGCAGTTTAGTTCCGGGTCTCAATGAGCAGTTCTTC. It yields the protein CASSLVPGLNEQFF.

The sample holds a few counts of this clonotype. The J gene is TRBJ2-1, the V gene TRBV3-1; D ambiguous. The CDR3 totals 15 residues. Germline loops: CDR1 LGHDT, CDR2 YNNKEL (reference sequence). The V and J ends lost 4 bases and 6 bases respectively, with 16 bases between them. The CDR3 region has the DNA TGTGCCAGCAGCCTAACTATGACGAAGAGCAATGAGCAGTTCTTC. Translated: CASSLTMTKSNEQFF.

The chain recombines TRBV12-3 or TRBV12-4 with TRBJ2-1; 7 nucleotides align to TRBD2. This CDR3 has 16 amino acids. The trim removed 0 bases at V and 2 bases at J, leaving 4 bases unmatched. CDR3 amino acids: CASSLAAAGPYNEQFF. CDR3 coding DNA: TGTGCCAGCAGTTTAGCTGCAGCGGGACCCTACAATGAGCAGTTCTTC.

This clonotype has ten or more counts. The chain carries TRBV7-2 and TRBJ2-3, with a tentative D call TRBD1 (5 bases). Trimming took off 5 bases at V and 0 bases at J, with 21 bases between the two ends. This CDR3 contains 18 residues. Germline CDR1 reads SGHTA; CDR2 reads FQGNSA. The CDR3 reads CASSRQVGALTSTDTQYF. CDR3 in DNA: TGTGCCAGCAGCCGTCAAGTAGGGGCTCTAACTAGCACAGATACGCAGTATTTT.

At least ten counts were recorded for this clonotype. As DNA, the CDR3 is TGTGCCAGCAGTTTTCAGGGATCGAGACAGCCCCAGCATTTT. As protein: CASSFQGSRQPQHF. The rearrangement joins TRBV28 to TRBJ1-5; D might be TRBD1 (5 bases). This CDR3 is built from 14 residues. Germline V gives CDR1 MDHEN, CDR2 SYDVKM. Trimming took 3 bases from V and 7 from J, leaving 13 bases between them. The variable domain in full, completed from reference TRBV28 and TRBJ1-5, reads DVKVTQSSRYLVKRTGEKVFLECVQDMDHENMFWYRQDPGLGLRLIYFSYDVKMKEKGDIPEGYSVSREKKERFSLILESASTNQTSMYLCASSFQGSRQPQHFGDGTRLSIL.

In its sample, this clonotype was seen a few times. V and J are TRBV5-4 and TRBJ2-1; possible D gene TRBD2, 8 bases. V was trimmed by 4 bases and J by 5 bases, leaving 19 bases between them. This CDR3 comprises 16 residues. Germline V gene lookup returns CDR1 SGHNT and CDR2 YYREEE (reference sequence). Here the CDR3 DNA reads TGTGCCAGCAGCCCAGGGGGGGCGGGAGGAGACAATGAGCAGTTCTTC. This encodes CASSPGGAGGDNEQFF.

This clonotype was seen ten or more times. The chain uses TRBV12-2 and TRBJ2-7. TRBV12-2 is assigned pseudogene status. The CDR3 consists of 15 residues. CDR3 in DNA: TGTGCAAGTCGCTTAGTCGACAGGAGCTCCTACGAGCAGTACTTC. Its protein is CASRLVDRSSYEQYF.

This clonotype was seen more than once but under ten times. The chain carries TRBV29-1 and TRBJ2-3, with 7 bases that match TRBD1. This CDR3 spans 13 amino acids. Trimming cost V 5 bases and J 2 bases; bases outside gene matches: 4. The germline V gene has CDR1 SQVTM and CDR2 ANQGSEA. CDR3 in DNA: TGCAGCGTTACCGGGACAGCCACAGATACGCAGTATTTT. Its translation is CSVTGTATDTQYF.

The sample holds many counts of this clonotype. The CDR3 DNA follows: TGTGCCAGCAGTCTTACGGGACGAGACAAGACCCAGTACTTC. Protein product: CASSLTGRDKTQYF. The V call is TRBV11-2, the J call TRBJ2-5; either TRBD1 or TRBD2 may supply D (5 bases each). Trimming shortened V by 6 bases and J by 6 bases, and 17 bases separated the two germline ends. Per germline, CDR1 SGHAT and CDR2 FQNNGV. The CDR3 consists of 14 residues.

This clonotype was seen more than once but under ten times. The gene calls are TRBV7-2 and TRBJ2-5, with 7 bases aligning to TRBD2. CDR3 size: 14 residues. Per the germline V gene, CDR1 is SGHTA and CDR2 is FQGNSA. V lost 5 bases to trimming and J lost 4 bases; unmatched junction nucleotides: 7. In DNA form, the CDR3 reads TGTGCCAGCAGCCCGGGAGGATTAGGAGAGACCCAGTACTTC. Residues: CASSPGGLGETQYF.

This clonotype was observed at least ten times. DNA of the CDR3: TGCAGTGCTAGAGATAAAACAGGGAGAGGGTACAATGAGCAGTTCTTC. Translated, it gives CSARDKTGRGYNEQFF. The chain joins TRBV20-1 to TRBJ2-1; a weak D match, TRBD1 (6 bases). This CDR3 has 16 residues. CDR1 is DFQATT and CDR2 is SNEGSKA in the germline V gene (reference sequence). V dropped 0 bases and J dropped 4 bases, with 16 bases sitting between them.

In its sample, this clonotype was seen many times. The chain combines TRBV20-1 with TRBJ1-1, with unresolved D. Germline V lookup: CDR1 DFQATT, CDR2 SNEGSKA (reference sequence). The CDR3 runs to 11 residues. Between the trimmed V and J ends, which lost 1 base and 5 bases, there was a span of 5 bases. The CDR3 DNA is TGCAGTGCTAGAGGCGGGACTGAAGCTTTCTTT. The encoded protein is CSARGGTEAFF.

This clonotype has just a few counts. This chain connects TRBV6-5 to TRBJ1-2; TRBD1 matches 10 bases. Trimming cost V 2 bases and J 7 bases; bases outside gene matches: 4. The germline gives CDR1 MNHEY, CDR2 SVGAGI. The CDR3 is 14 amino acids. CDR3: CASSYRDRGFGYTF. CDR3 nucleotide sequence: TGTGCCAGCAGTTACCGGGACAGGGGTTTTGGCTACACCTTC.

This clonotype was seen repeatedly, ten times or more. The junction departs from the called germline gene at one end, perhaps through a read error. V gene TRBV7-3 combines with J gene TRBJ2-1; D not resolved. CDR1 is SGHTA, CDR2 FQGTGA, per germline. This CDR3 region has 15 residues. The CDR3, as DNA: TGTGCCAGCAGCTTAACGAGAGACTCCCACAATGAGCAGTTCTTC. Translating gives CASSLTRDSHNEQFF. The variable domain in full, with the rest retrieved from reference TRBV7-3 and TRBJ2-1, is GAGVSQTPSNKVTEKGKYVELRCDPISGHTALYWYRQSLGQGPEFLIYFQGTGAADDSGLPNDRFFAVRPEGSVSTLKIQRTERGDSAVYLCASSLTRDSHNEQFFGPGTRLTVL.

This clonotype has just a few counts. The chain has TRBV7-9 and TRBJ2-7, with a weak D call TRBD2 (5 bases). This CDR3 has 13 residues. The V end was cut by 4 bases, the J end by 7 bases, with 14 bases between. Germline lookup yields CDR1 SEHNR and CDR2 FQNEAQ (reference sequence). The CDR3 DNA is TGTGCCAGCAGCTCGCAGCCCCCGGGGGAGCAGTACTTC. It codes for CASSSQPPGEQYF.

The chain employs TRBV6-2 or TRBV6-3 and TRBJ2-7; D is perhaps TRBD1 (5 bases). V dropped 0 bases and J dropped 7 bases, with 13 bases sitting between them. This CDR3 has 14 amino acids. Per the germline V gene, CDR1 is MNHEY and CDR2 is SVGEGT. Written as DNA, the CDR3 is TGTGCCAGCAGTTACTCGGGGCTAACTGGAGAGCAGTACTTC. The encoded protein is CASSYSGLTGEQYF.

The chain employs TRBV5-4 and TRBJ2-7; a possible D gene is TRBD1 (6 bases). Per germline, CDR1 SGHNT and CDR2 YYREEE (reference sequence). Trimming removed 4 bases from V and 0 bases from J, with 11 bases in between. This CDR3 has 14 amino acids. Here the CDR3 DNA reads TGTGCCAGCAGCCCCGGGGACACCTCCTACGAGCAGTACTTC. It codes for CASSPGDTSYEQYF.

This chain links TRBV29-1 with TRBJ2-1, with 7 bases identical to TRBD1. Germline V gene lookup returns CDR1 SQVTM and CDR2 ANQGSEA. The V gene end was trimmed by 6 bases and the J gene end by 4 bases; junction bases not matched to a gene: 3. The CDR3 is 12 residues long. The CDR3 loop is CSVGTAYNEQFF. The CDR3, as DNA: TGCAGCGTCGGGACAGCTTACAATGAGCAGTTCTTC.

This clonotype was observed at least ten times. The chain couples TRBV19 to TRBJ1-5; D uncertain. The V end was cut by 7 bases, the J end by 4 bases, with 17 bases between. This CDR3 contains 15 residues. CDR1 is LNHDA and CDR2 is SQIVND in the germline V gene (reference sequence). In DNA form, the CDR3 reads TGTGCCAGTACTAAATGGGTCAAAAATAATCAGCCCCAGCATTTT. This encodes CASTKWVKNNQPQHF.

The V gene is TRBV7-8, the J gene TRBJ2-7, with a tentative D call TRBD1 (5 bases). Germline-derived CDR1 and CDR2 are SGHVS and FQNEAQ. This CDR3 is built from 13 residues. Trimming removed 1 base at V and 6 bases at J, with 10 bases between. The CDR3 coding sequence is TGTGCCAGCAGCTTAGGGGCAGGGCCCGAGCAGTACTTC. It translates to CASSLGAGPEQYF. Supplemented by reference TRBV7-8 and TRBJ2-7, the full variable domain reads GAGVSQSPRYKVAKRGQDVALRCDPISGHVSLFWYQQALGQGPEFLTYFQNEAQLDKSGLPSDRFFAERPEGSVSTLKIQRTQQEDSAVYLCASSLGAGPEQYFGPGTRLTVT.

This clonotype occurred a few times. The chain joins TRBV9 to TRBJ2-3; D may be TRBD1 or TRBD2 (6 bases each). From germline, CDR1 is SGDLS and CDR2 YYNGEE. This CDR3 region has 15 residues. V lost 3 bases and J 2 bases, leaving 13 bases between the germline ends. CDR3 residues: CASSASGGFTDTQYF. The CDR3 coding sequence is TGTGCCAGCAGCGCGTCCGGGGGCTTCACAGATACGCAGTATTTT.

This clonotype was observed at least ten times. The V gene is TRBV7-6, the J gene TRBJ2-7; D remains ambiguous. Germline values: CDR1 SGHVS, CDR2 FNYEAQ. The CDR3 sequence is 14 residues long. V was pared by 4 bases and J by 5 bases, with 15 bases between. As DNA, the CDR3 is TGTGCCAGCAGCTCACCAGGCAGGACCCACGAGCAGTACTTC. Amino acid sequence: CASSSPGRTHEQYF.

The V and J genes are TRBV5-1 and TRBJ2-7; tentatively, D is TRBD1 (6 bases). This CDR3 contains 14 residues. V lost 5 bases and J lost 7, with 19 bases in between. Germline CDR1 and CDR2: SGHRS and YFSETQ. The CDR3 coding sequence is TGCGCCAGCAGATACAGGGCTAACTCCATGGAGCAGTACTTC. This sequence encodes CASRYRANSMEQYF.

The sample holds a few counts of this clonotype. The rearrangement joins TRBV12-3 or TRBV12-4 to TRBJ1-6; D gene uncertain. This CDR3 region has 15 residues. V gave up 5 bases and J gave up 2 bases, with 10 bases separating them. CDR3: CASSTAGTYNSPLHF. CDR3 sequence (DNA): TGTGCCAGCAGTACTGCTGGAACCTATAATTCACCCCTCCACTTT.

This clonotype was found a few times. This chain uses TRBV29-1 with TRBJ1-1; D not certain. The CDR3 length is 11 residues. Germline V gene sequence: CDR1 SQVTM, CDR2 ANQGSEA. The germline V and J ends were trimmed by 5 bases and 6 bases, with 10 bases remaining between them. The CDR3 DNA reads TGCAGCGTTCGGAAAGTCCCTGAAGCTTTCTTT. Encoded protein: CSVRKVPEAFF.

In its sample, this clonotype was seen many times. The chain recombines TRBV23-1 with TRBJ2-7; 8 bases agree with TRBD1. TRBV23-1 is recorded as an ORF, its role being uncertain. The CDR3 is 16 amino acids. With 6 bases clipped from V and 1 base from J, the junction kept 11 bases outside the gene matches. The CDR3 bases are TGCGCCAGCAGCGACTTTCCGGGACAGGCTTCCTACGAGCAGTACTTC. This encodes CASSDFPGQASYEQYF.

This clonotype was counted ten times or more. The chain links TRBV25-1 to TRBJ2-1; TRBD1 is a possible D gene (6 bases). Looked up from germline, CDR1 is MGHDK and CDR2 is SYGVNS. V was trimmed by 8 bases and J by 7 bases, leaving 15 bases between them. The CDR3 is made up of 13 amino acids. CDR3 DNA sequence: TGTGCCAGCTTAGGACAGAGGAGGAATGAGCAGTTCTTC. It is translated as CASLGQRRNEQFF.

This clonotype came up a few times. Written as DNA, the CDR3 is TGTGCCAGCAGCCGGCTAGCGGGAATAAATGAGCAGTTCTTC. Protein product: CASSRLAGINEQFF. The V call is TRBV11-2, the J call TRBJ2-1; TRBD2 matches 9 bases. Trimming cost V 5 bases and J 7 bases; bases outside gene matches: 6. This CDR3 comprises 14 residues. Germline CDR1 and CDR2: SGHAT and FQNNGV.